This T cell receptor beta chain was profiled in a study of long-term antiretroviral therapy in people with HIV. Every one of the participants with HIV received treatment in the United States. In germline, CDR1 is MNHEY, CDR2 SVGAGI. Trimming shortened V by 6 bases and J by 2 bases, and 10 bases separated the two germline ends. The CDR3 is made up of 14 amino acids. This clone appeared a few times. The assay, immunoSEQ v3.0, was run at survey level. The table came from immunoSEQ multiplex PCR; TCRdb's copy has only in-frame clones and leaves some out. The repertoire includes roughly 16,000 clones, 85% to 90% of them detected once, and about 14% sits in the top ten.

J is TRBJ2-2 and V is TRBV6-5; D unclear. The receptor's source is a woman younger than 45 with HIV. The sample was unsorted PBMCs, taken more than 2.2 years before starting antiretroviral therapy. CDR3 in DNA: TGTGCCAGCAGGCCTCCTGGAAACACCGGGGAGCTGTTTTTT. It translates to CASRPPGNTGELFF.